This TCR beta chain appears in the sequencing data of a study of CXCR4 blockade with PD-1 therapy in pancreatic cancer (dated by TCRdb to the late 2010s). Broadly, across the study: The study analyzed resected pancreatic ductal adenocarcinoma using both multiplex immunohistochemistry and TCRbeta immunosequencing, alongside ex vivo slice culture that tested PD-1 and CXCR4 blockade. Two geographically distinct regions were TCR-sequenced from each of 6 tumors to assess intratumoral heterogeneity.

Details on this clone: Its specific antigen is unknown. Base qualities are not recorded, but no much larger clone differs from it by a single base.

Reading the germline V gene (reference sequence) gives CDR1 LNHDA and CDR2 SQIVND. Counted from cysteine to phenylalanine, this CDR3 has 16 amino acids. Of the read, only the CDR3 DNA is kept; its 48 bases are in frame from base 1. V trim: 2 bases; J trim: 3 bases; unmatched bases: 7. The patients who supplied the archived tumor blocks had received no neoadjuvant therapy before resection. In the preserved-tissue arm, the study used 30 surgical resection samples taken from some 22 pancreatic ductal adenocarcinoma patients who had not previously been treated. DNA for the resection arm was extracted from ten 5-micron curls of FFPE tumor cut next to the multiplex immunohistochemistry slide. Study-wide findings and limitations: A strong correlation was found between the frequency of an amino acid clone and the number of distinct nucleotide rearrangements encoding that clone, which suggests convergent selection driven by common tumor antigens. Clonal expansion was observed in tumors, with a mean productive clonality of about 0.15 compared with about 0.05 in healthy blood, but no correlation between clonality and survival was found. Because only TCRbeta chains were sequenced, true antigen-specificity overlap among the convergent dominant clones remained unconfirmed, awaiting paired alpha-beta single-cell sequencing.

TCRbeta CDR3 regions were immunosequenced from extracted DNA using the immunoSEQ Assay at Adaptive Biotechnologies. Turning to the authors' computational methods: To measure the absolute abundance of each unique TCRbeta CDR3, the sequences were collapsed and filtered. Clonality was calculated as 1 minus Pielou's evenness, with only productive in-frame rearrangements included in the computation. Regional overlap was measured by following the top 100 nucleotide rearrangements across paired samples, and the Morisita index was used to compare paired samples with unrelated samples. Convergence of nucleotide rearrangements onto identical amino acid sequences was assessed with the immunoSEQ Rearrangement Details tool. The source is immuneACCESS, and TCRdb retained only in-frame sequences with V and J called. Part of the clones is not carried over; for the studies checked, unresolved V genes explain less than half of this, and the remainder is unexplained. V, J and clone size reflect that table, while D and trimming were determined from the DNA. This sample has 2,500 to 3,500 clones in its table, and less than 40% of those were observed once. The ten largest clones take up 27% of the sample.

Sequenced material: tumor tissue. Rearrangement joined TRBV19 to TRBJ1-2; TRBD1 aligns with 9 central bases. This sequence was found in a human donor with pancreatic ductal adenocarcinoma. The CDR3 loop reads CASSILQGAQYYGYTF. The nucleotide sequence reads TGTGCCAGTAGTATACTACAGGGGGCGCAGTACTATGGCTACACCTTC.